The rows below give T cell receptor beta chains drawn from one sample of a study of CD8+CD57+ T cells in acquired aplastic anemia. MiXCR, applied by TCRdb to the reads, yields one record per CDR3 protein. The sample has hundreds of thousands of distinct CDR3 sequences, about a third seen once. The specimen was sorted CD4+, CD8+, or CD8+CD57+ T cells (not recorded which) from PBMCs. Receptors originate from a human donor with aplastic anemia. The CDR3 runs from the conserved cysteine through the conserved F or W. The D gene is left open where the match is weak. Some rows have no size entry. The others give once, few or many, or a class for an expanded clone.

j_call clone_size v_call d_call cdr3_nt cdr3_aa
TRBJ2-5 many TRBV29-1 TRBD2 TGCAGCCTTGAGGGTTGGAGCGGGGGGTCCGAGGAGACCCAGTACTTC CSLEGWSGGSEETQYF
TRBJ1-2 few TRBV4-2 - TGTGCCAGCAGCCAAGGGGTGCCCCGTCCTGGGGACTATGGCTACACCTTC CASSQGVPRPGDYGYTF
TRBJ1-6 once TRBV15 - TGTGCCACCAGCAGGGTGTTACACCGGAATTCACCCCTCCACTTT CATSRVLHRNSPLHF
TRBJ2-1 many TRBV7-9 - TGTGCCAGCACCGAGGGGGTCCACAATGAGCAGTTCTTC CASTEGVHNEQFF
TRBJ2-7 many TRBV20-1 - TGCAGTGCTAAGATGGGGCCATACGAGCAGTACTTC CSAKMGPYEQYF
TRBJ2-7 few TRBV12-3/TRBV12-4 - TGTGCCAGCAGTTTAGGAGGTATTCTTCTCTACGAGCAGTACTTC CASSLGGILLYEQYF
TRBJ2-7 many TRBV19 - TGTGCCAGTAGTATGGTCCCAGGAGAGCAGTACTTC CASSMVPGEQYF
TRBJ2-1 - TRBV25-1 TRBD2 TGTGCCAGCAGTGAGGGACTAGCGGGATTTGGCGAGCAGTTCTTC CASSEGLAGFGEQFF
TRBJ2-1 few TRBV9 - TGTGCCAGCAGCGAGATTCTGGGGGATGAGCAGTTCTTC CASSEILGDEQFF
TRBJ2-1 - TRBV4-1 TRBD2 TGCGCCAGCAGCCAAGGAGGACGCGGGAGGGCCGTGAATGAGCAGTTCTTC CASSQGGRGRAVNEQFF
TRBJ1-1 many TRBV20-1 - TGCAGTGCACGGAACGCGGACACTGAAGCTTTCTTT CSARNADTEAFF
TRBJ1-2 - TRBV19 - TGTGCCAGTAGTATAGATATTCCGGGGGCAGGTGGCTACACCTTC CASSIDIPGAGGYTF
TRBJ1-3 - TRBV2 - TGTGCCAGCAGCCAGACAGCCTCTGGAAACACCATATATTTT CASSQTASGNTIYF
TRBJ1-2 few TRBV5-1 - TGCGCCAGCAGCTTGACCCGACAGGCCTATGGCTACACCTTC CASSLTRQAYGYTF
TRBJ1-6 many TRBV5-1 - TGCGCCAGCAGCTTGAACCCCGGCGATAATTCACCCCTCCACTTT CASSLNPGDNSPLHF
TRBJ2-1 - TRBV20-1 - TGCAGTGCTAGTTATGGGGGGCACGAGCAGTTCTTC CSASYGGHEQFF
TRBJ1-5 - TRBV10-3 - TGTGCCATCAGTTTAGTAGGGGAGGGCAATCAGCCCCAGCATTTT CAISLVGEGNQPQHF
TRBJ2-1 few TRBV5-1 - TGCGCCAGCAGGCTCAGCCGGGGTGAGCAGTTCTTC CASRLSRGEQFF
TRBJ1-5 once TRBV12-3/TRBV12-4 - TGTGCCAGCAGTTGGTCCGGGAGTGAGGGTCGAGGACAGCCCCAGCATTTT CASSWSGSEGRGQPQHF
TRBJ2-7 many TRBV2 - TGTGCCAGCAGTGAGGAATACGAGCAGTACTTC CASSEEYEQYF
TRBJ2-3 - TRBV20-1 TRBD2 TGCAGTGCTACCCAACTAGCGGGGGAGGTAGATACGCAGTATTTT CSATQLAGEVDTQYF
TRBJ1-2 - TRBV4-1 TRBD1 TGCGCCAGCAGCCAGCCCCGGGGACAGGCCTTTGGCTACACCTTC CASSQPRGQAFGYTF
TRBJ1-2 few TRBV11-2 - TGTGCCAGCAGCTTAGATCTGGTCGTCCAGGGTAGTATTCGGTACTATGGCTACACCTTC CASSLDLVVQGSIRYYGYTF
TRBJ2-1 many TRBV12-3/TRBV12-4 TRBD2 TGTGCCAGCAGTGTAGCGGGAAGCGGCAATGAGCAGTTCTTC CASSVAGSGNEQFF
TRBJ1-1 many TRBV20-1 - TGCAGTGCTAGACGGTCTGGCACTGAAGCTTTCTTT CSARRSGTEAFF
TRBJ1-2 - TRBV30 - TGTGCCTGGAGTGTAAGACGGGCGCGGGATGGCTACACCTTC CAWSVRRARDGYTF